This passage covers 12 T cell receptor beta chains from one sample sequenced in a study of cytomegalovirus exposure and HLA in healthy donors. Vbeta (60) and Jbeta (13) primers were used in the PCR. The table came from immunoSEQ multiplex PCR; TCRdb's copy has only in-frame clones and leaves some out. This sample has under 200,000 clones, with about 80% found just once. The sample comprised PBMCs. These receptors were collected from a woman aged 40 to 50 in good health and CMV-seronegative.

This clone appeared a few times. V is TRBV5-4 and J is TRBJ1-3, with 7 bases aligning to TRBD1. V trimming: 3 bases; J trimming: 6 bases; junction bases outside the gene matches: 6. This CDR3 is built from 14 residues. The V gene's germline CDR1 is SGHNT and CDR2 YYREEE (reference sequence). The CDR3 sequence: CASSYIDRENTIYF. The CDR3 coding sequence is TGTGCCAGCAGCTATATCGACAGGGAAAACACCATATATTTT.

Concerning this clone itself: The conserved closing phenylalanine or tryptophan is absent in this CDR3, likely reflecting a read error. The V call is TRBV30, the J call TRBJ1-2, with a tentative D call TRBD1 (6 bases). Germline V gives CDR1 GTSNPN, CDR2 SVGIG (reference sequence). V dropped 3 bases and J dropped 3 bases, with 14 bases sitting between them. This CDR3 contains 14 residues. CDR3 amino acids: CAWRLQGRDYGYTL. The CDR3 nucleotides read TGTGCCTGGAGGTTACAGGGTAGGGACTATGGCTACACCCTC.

The chain carries TRBV27 and TRBJ2-3, with 10 nucleotides matching TRBD2. The CDR3 loop spans 16 amino acids. Germline V gives CDR1 MNHEY, CDR2 SMNVEV (reference sequence). With 5 bases clipped from V and 1 base from J, the junction kept 6 bases outside the gene matches. In DNA form, the CDR3 reads TGTGCCAGCAGTACCTACAGCGGGAGGGGCACAGATACGCAGTATTTT. It yields the protein CASSTYSGRGTDTQYF.

The chain links TRBV5-1 to TRBJ1-2; TRBD1 might be the D (6 bases). This CDR3 region has 12 residues. Looked up from germline, CDR1 is SGHRS and CDR2 is YFSETQ. Between the trimmed V and J ends, which lost 4 bases and 4 bases, there was a span of 8 bases. The CDR3 nucleotides are TGCGCCAGCAGCACGGACAGCTATGGCTACACCTTC. It translates to CASSTDSYGYTF.

The chain is built from TRBV27 and TRBJ2-6, with a possible D match to TRBD1 (6 bases). The ends were cut back, 2 bases at V and 2 bases at J, with 13 bases in the middle. The CDR3 runs to 17 residues. Germline V CDR1 and CDR2: MNHEY, SMNVEV (reference sequence). The CDR3 nucleotides read TGTGCCAGCAGTTTAGAGGGGGTACTGGCTGGGGCCAACGTCCTGACTTTC. As protein: CASSLEGVLAGANVLTF.

In the case of this clone: Lacking the conserved final phenylalanine or tryptophan, this CDR3 likely reflects a read error. The rearrangement uses TRBV7-2 and TRBJ2-3; D unresolved. Germline CDR1 SGHTA, CDR2 FQGNSA. CDR3 length equals 17 residues. Trimming stripped 8 bases from V and 2 bases from J, with 23 bases between. Written as DNA, the CDR3 is TGTGCCAGCCCCGAGAACCAAAATCCGGCACACACAGATACGCAGTATGTT. This gives the protein CASPENQNPAHTDTQYV.

This chain joins TRBV7-9 and TRBJ1-3, with no clear D. V dropped 11 bases and J dropped 4 bases, with 18 bases sitting between them. Germline V gene sequence: CDR1 SEHNR, CDR2 FQNEAQ (reference sequence). This CDR3 spans 14 amino acids. The CDR3 spells CAGGRTLDGNTIYF. In DNA, the CDR3 is TGTGCCGGAGGACGAACTCTGGACGGAAACACCATATATTTT.

The chain uses TRBV28 and TRBJ1-5, with D possibly being TRBD1 (6 bases). Trimming took off 4 bases at V and 3 bases at J, with 13 bases between the two ends. The CDR3 runs to 15 residues. Germline V gives CDR1 MDHEN, CDR2 SYDVKM. In DNA, the CDR3 is TGTGCCAGCAGTTATCGAGGACAGTCCAATCAGCCCCAGCATTTT. It yields the protein CASSYRGQSNQPQHF.

The rearrangement links TRBV7-9 to TRBJ2-3; no reliable D call. The germline V and J ends were trimmed by 4 bases and 4 bases, with 12 bases remaining between them. Germline V gene sequence: CDR1 SEHNR, CDR2 FQNEAQ (reference sequence). The CDR3 length is 14 residues. The CDR3: CASSSLGVPDTQYF. CDR3 DNA sequence: TGTGCCAGCAGCTCCCTAGGAGTGCCAGATACGCAGTATTTT.

Comments on this clone: Likely a read error: the CDR3 ends without its conserved phenylalanine or tryptophan. The chain has TRBV6-5 and TRBJ1-1, with D hard to call. The CDR3 totals 12 residues. The V end lost 6 bases, the J end lost 7 bases, and 12 bases lay between the germline ends. Germline loops: CDR1 MNHEY, CDR2 SVGAGI. The CDR3, as DNA: TGTGCCAGCAGCCGGGTAGGTAGTGAAGCTTTCCTT. This sequence encodes CASSRVGSEAFL.

The chain is built from TRBV28 and TRBJ2-7; unclear D gene. The V gene lost 6 bases and the J gene lost 5 bases, with 11 bases spanning the gap. CDR3 length: 12 amino acids. The germline V gene has CDR1 MDHEN and CDR2 SYDVKM. The CDR3 coding sequence is TGTGCCAGCAGAGACATGCTCCACGAGCAGTACTTC. Amino acids: CASRDMLHEQYF.

This clone was detected a few times. The chain carries TRBV18 and TRBJ2-5, with D unclear. The CDR3 covers 12 residues. V was cut by 3 bases and J by 4 bases, with 6 bases left in between. Germline V gene data show CDR1 as KGHSH and CDR2 as LQKENI. In nucleotides, the CDR3 is TGTGCCAGCTCACCCGCCGGAGAGACCCAGTACTTC. Protein: CASSPAGETQYF.